The clone carrying this T cell receptor (beta chain) appeared a single time. V was pared by 1 base and J by 2 bases, with 12 bases of the junction left unmatched. The CDR3 spans 18 residues. The germline V gene encodes CDR1 LGHDT and CDR2 YNNKEL (reference sequence). Measured with immunoSEQ multiplex PCR; TCRdb has only the in-frame clones, and not every one. The sample lists roughly 250,000 clones, approximately 82% occurring once. The data were obtained in a study of blood T cell repertoires in COVID-19. Study-level background: Samples representing acute and convalescent COVID-19 were sourced from the United States, Italy and Spain.

This receptor was taken from a woman of 80 years or more with acute or convalescent COVID-19. The chain joins TRBV3-1 (or the pseudogene TRBV3-2) to TRBJ2-7; the match to TRBD2 covers 9 bases. The sequenced material came from peripheral blood. Here the CDR3 reads CASSQGGQLAGPTYEQYF. The CDR3 nucleotides read TGTGCCAGCAGCCAAGGGGGCCAGCTAGCGGGACCTACCTACGAGCAGTACTTC.